This entry lists 13 T cell receptor beta chains sequenced from one sample in a study of T cells in Graves' hyperthyroidism and ophthalmopathy. Authors of the study amplified TCR beta CDR3 regions from RNA transcripts. TCR CDR3 underwent first-round RT-PCR with the HTBI primer set. TCRdb re-derived calls from the multiplex PCR reads in MiXCR, one entry per CDR3 protein. The sample yields around 200,000 distinct CDR3 sequences, over 15% seen once. Material: blood. The receptor source for this set is a woman between 50 and 59 years old with Graves' hyperthyroidism.

The rearrangement joins TRBV20-1 to TRBJ2-7; D perhaps matches TRBD1 (6 bases). The germline V and J ends were trimmed by 3 bases and 1 base, with 10 bases remaining between them. The germline V gene encodes CDR1 DFQATT and CDR2 SNEGSKA (reference sequence). This CDR3 contains 13 residues. The CDR3 loop is CSARGAGSYEQYF. As DNA, the CDR3 is TGCAGTGCTAGGGGGGCAGGGTCCTACGAGCAGTACTTC.

The rearrangement joins TRBV19 to TRBJ1-2; tentatively, D is TRBD1 (5 bases). The length of the CDR3 is 13 residues. The V gene's germline CDR1 is LNHDA and CDR2 SQIVND (reference sequence). V was trimmed by 2 bases and J by 4 bases, leaving 8 bases between them. The CDR3 sequence is CASSISTAYGYTF. In DNA form, the CDR3 reads TGTGCCAGTAGTATATCGACAGCCTATGGCTACACCTTC.

This clonotype was seen a handful of times. The rearrangement joins TRBV18 to TRBJ2-7; D may be TRBD1 (5 bases). The CDR3 extends over 14 amino acids. Germline V lookup: CDR1 KGHSH, CDR2 LQKENI. Trimming stripped 1 base from V and 5 bases from J, with 12 bases between. CDR3 amino acids: CASSPRAGQDEQYF. In nucleotides, the CDR3 is TGTGCCAGCTCACCACGGGCAGGACAAGACGAGCAGTACTTC.

This clonotype was seen ten or more times. The chain links TRBV11-3 to TRBJ2-2; D assignment may be TRBD1 or TRBD2 (5 bases each). The CDR3 length is 14 residues. Trimming cost V 0 bases and J 6 bases, with 8 bases left between them. The germline V gene encodes CDR1 SGHNT and CDR2 YENEEA. The DNA for the CDR3 is TGTGCCAGCAGCTTAGAGTTGGGGGCCGGGGAGCTGTTTTTT. Protein product: CASSLELGAGELFF.

This clonotype showed up many times. V usage is TRBV29-1 and J usage is TRBJ1-1; tentative D call: TRBD1 (5 bases). Trimming shortened V by 3 bases and J by 0 bases, and 17 bases separated the two germline ends. This CDR3 comprises 16 residues. Per germline, CDR1 SQVTM and CDR2 ANQGSEA. The CDR3 coding sequence is TGCAGCGTTGATTCGCTTCGGGACCTTATGAACACTGAAGCTTTCTTT. Translated, it gives CSVDSLRDLMNTEAFF.

Ten or more counts support this clonotype. The genes are TRBV18 and TRBJ2-5; 9 bases are shared with TRBD2. This CDR3 spans 14 amino acids. CDR1 and CDR2 (germline): KGHSH, LQKENI. The J segment lost 3 bases and the V segment lost 3 bases, leaving 2 bases of the junction unmatched. The chain's CDR3 is CASSPRTSEETQYF. CDR3 in DNA: TGTGCCAGCTCACCGAGGACTAGCGAAGAGACCCAGTACTTC.

This clonotype was seen repeatedly, ten times or more. The gene calls are TRBV2 and TRBJ2-3; no reliable D call. Germline loops: CDR1 SNHLY, CDR2 FYNNEI. The CDR3 is made up of 11 amino acids. The germline V and J ends were trimmed by 6 bases and 2 bases, with 3 bases remaining between them. CDR3 residues: CASRLTDTQYF. CDR3 in DNA: TGTGCCAGCAGACTCACAGATACGCAGTATTTT.

This clonotype turned up a few times. The chain links TRBV14 to TRBJ2-1; D might be TRBD2 (5 bases). The CDR3 is 16 residues long. Trimming took off 1 base at V and 8 bases at J, with 18 bases between the two ends. Germline values: CDR1 SGHDN, CDR2 FVKESK. CDR3 nucleotides: TGTGCCAGCAGCCAAGGTTGGGGAGAGGTCTTGGATGAGCAGTTCTTC. As protein: CASSQGWGEVLDEQFF.

The V call is TRBV20-1, the J call TRBJ1-2; D perhaps matches TRBD1 (6 bases). The V end was cut by 2 bases, the J end by 6 bases, with 10 bases between. Looked up from germline, CDR1 is DFQATT and CDR2 is SNEGSKA (reference sequence). This CDR3 comprises 12 residues. CDR3 sequence (DNA): TGCAGTGCTAGAAAAGGGGGGGATGGCTACACCTTC. This translates into CSARKGGDGYTF.

The chain uses TRBV12-3 or TRBV12-4 and TRBJ2-4; the match to TRBD1 covers 8 bases. This CDR3 is 13 amino acids long. V dropped 9 bases and J dropped 9; count of bases not matched to a gene: 10. DNA for the CDR3: TGTGCCAGTAGACAGGGGCGTTCGGCCATTCAGTACTTC. Translated, it gives CASRQGRSAIQYF.

The chain combines TRBV7-9 with TRBJ1-1; tentatively, D is TRBD1 (6 bases). Germline CDR1 is SEHNR and CDR2 is FQNEAQ (reference sequence). The CDR3 loop spans 14 amino acids. Trimming removed 11 bases from V and 1 base from J, with 17 bases in between. Here the CDR3 DNA reads TGTGCCTGGGGAGCAGGGGTGGGGAACACTGAAGCTTTCTTT. This gives the protein CAWGAGVGNTEAFF.

This clonotype has a count of ten or more. The chain recombines TRBV5-8 with TRBJ2-1; the D is unclear. Germline V gives CDR1 SGHTS, CDR2 YDEGEE. Trimming stripped 4 bases from V and 3 bases from J, with 8 bases between. CDR3 length: 13 residues. The CDR3 here is CASSRDYYNEQFF. As DNA, the CDR3 is TGTGCCAGCAGCCGAGATTACTACAATGAGCAGTTCTTC.

The chain combines TRBV2 with TRBJ2-3; D remains ambiguous. This CDR3 has 12 residues. Germline loops: CDR1 SNHLY, CDR2 FYNNEI. The V end was cut by 3 bases, the J end by 5 bases, with 6 bases between. The DNA for the CDR3 is TGTGCCAGCAGTGATGTGGGAGATACGCAGTATTTT. Translated: CASSDVGDTQYF.